This TCR beta chain was documented in a study of OX40 agonist ivuxolimab in advanced cancers. Study background: Patients enrolled in dose escalation were diagnosed with hepatocellular carcinoma, melanoma, renal cell or head and neck cancer. Aged 23 to 79 with a mean of 60 years, they were around 79% male. The eligibility criteria allowed prior anti-PD-1, anti-PD-L1 or anti-CTLA-4 therapy, and approximately 40% had some.

To note about this clone: The antigen remains undetermined.

Regarding the study as a whole: Some of the lowest clonal expansion was seen in partial responders at 0.1-3.0 mg/kg.

Repertoires were generated with immunoSEQ multiplex PCR, while TCRdb's copy carries only in-frame clones and drops some. Seen here are fewer than 50,000 clones, roughly nine tenths observed once, and the top ten hold less than 30%. V lost 4 bases to trimming and J lost 7 bases; unmatched junction nucleotides: 12. Germline values: CDR1 PRHDT, CDR2 FYEKMQ (reference sequence). The CDR3 has 17 residues. The source of this sequence is an adult with an advanced solid tumor such as melanoma, head and neck, liver or kidney cancer. The starting material was CD4+ or CD8+ T cells sorted from blood, obtained in a trial of the OX40 agonist ivuxolimab. This chain connects TRBV13 to TRBJ2-1; 11 bases are a match to TRBD2. This CDR3 is CASSWGTSGPGTNEQFF. CDR3 in DNA: TGTGCCAGCAGCTGGGGGACTAGCGGTCCAGGGACGAATGAGCAGTTCTTC.